This T cell receptor (beta chain) was obtained from a study of blood T cells in healthy people across ages. The study, taken as a whole, reports: Comparison with aged donors showed that long-lived donors had more naive CD4+ cells and higher diversity. As age increased, TCR beta diversity per million T cells fell in a roughly linear fashion.

This clonotype was seen more than once but under ten times. Its antigen is still unknown. It was with a sample-barcoded 5' primer and a J-beta primer mix that a second PCR of about 7 to 12 cycles was run. TCRdb processed the 5' RACE reads anew with MiXCR; each CDR3 protein has one entry. The sample records hundreds of thousands of distinct CDR3 sequences, about half being singletons. The V gene's germline CDR1 is DFQATT and CDR2 SNEGSKA (reference sequence). V gave up 6 bases and J gave up 9 bases; unmatched junction bases: 11. CDR3 length: 14 amino acids. Sample donors were healthy Caucasian individuals that came from Russia, aged 6 to 90. The authors drew around 11 milliliters of peripheral blood from each donor.

The receptor comes from a woman aged 55 to 70 in good health. Sequenced input: blood. The chain carries TRBV20-1 and TRBJ2-1; 10 positions agree with TRBD2. CDR3 bases: TGCAGTGCCACCCGAGCGGGAGGGCTGGTTGAGCAGTTCTTC. Translated, it gives CSATRAGGLVEQFF.